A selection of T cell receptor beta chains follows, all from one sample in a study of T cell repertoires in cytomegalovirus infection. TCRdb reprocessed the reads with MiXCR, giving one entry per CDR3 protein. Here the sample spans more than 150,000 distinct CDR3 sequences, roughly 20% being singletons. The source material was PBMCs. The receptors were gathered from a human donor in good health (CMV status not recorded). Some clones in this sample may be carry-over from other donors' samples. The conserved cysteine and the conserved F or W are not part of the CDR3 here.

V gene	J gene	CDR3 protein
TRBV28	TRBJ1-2	ASGGHRGYT
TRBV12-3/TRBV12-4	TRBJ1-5	ASSRQNQPQH
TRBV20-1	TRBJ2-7	SARGSSGYEQY
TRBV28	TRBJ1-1	ASSVDREVTEAF
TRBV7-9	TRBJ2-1	ASSLGGTGDGEQF
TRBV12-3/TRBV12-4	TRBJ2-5	ASSFRGEETQY
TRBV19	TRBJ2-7	ASRPSLGAYEQY
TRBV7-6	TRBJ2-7	ASSSPLGISEQY
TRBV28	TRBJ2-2	ASSRKGTGELF
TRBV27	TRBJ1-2	ASSLSGFTGYT
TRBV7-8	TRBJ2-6	ASSSDLGALGANVLT
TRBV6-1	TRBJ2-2	ASESGELF
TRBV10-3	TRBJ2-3	AISESSGPGTDTQY
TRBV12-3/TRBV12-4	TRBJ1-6	ASSSGQGHSPLH
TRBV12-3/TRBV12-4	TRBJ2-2	ASSRGSGTGELF
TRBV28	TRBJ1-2	ASTSWGSGYT
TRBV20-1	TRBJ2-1	SARVSGQLQF
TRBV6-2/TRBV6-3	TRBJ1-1	ASSEYRNTEAF